This T cell receptor (beta chain) was identified during a study of immune evolution from preneoplasia to lung adenocarcinoma. Germline loops: CDR1 LNHDA, CDR2 SQIVND (reference sequence). Trimming cost V 6 bases and J 7 bases, with 13 bases left between them. The CDR3 spans 14 residues. Method: immunoSEQ multiplex PCR; TCRdb's copy keeps in-frame clones and lacks some. The table has approximately 3,700 clones, around 74% seen once. The clonotype comes from a person aged 70 to 85 with lung adenocarcinoma. Sequences were obtained from FFPE minimally invasive lung adenocarcinoma tissue. This chain joins TRBV19 and TRBJ1-6, with a possible D match to TRBD1 (6 bases). The CDR3, as DNA: TGTGCCAGTAGGACCGGGACACAAAATTCACCCCTCCACTTT. This gives the protein CASRTGTQNSPLHF.